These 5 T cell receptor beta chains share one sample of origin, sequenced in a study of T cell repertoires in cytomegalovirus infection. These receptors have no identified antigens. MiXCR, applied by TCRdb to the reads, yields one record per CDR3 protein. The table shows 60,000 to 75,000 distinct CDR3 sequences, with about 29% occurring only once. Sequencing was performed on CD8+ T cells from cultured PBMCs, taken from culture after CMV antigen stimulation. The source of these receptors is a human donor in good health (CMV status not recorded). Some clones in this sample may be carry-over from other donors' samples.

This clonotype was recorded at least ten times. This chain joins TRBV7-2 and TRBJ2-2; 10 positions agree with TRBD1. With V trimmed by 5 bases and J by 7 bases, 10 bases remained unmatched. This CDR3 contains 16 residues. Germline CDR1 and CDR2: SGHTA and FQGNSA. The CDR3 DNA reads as TGTGCCAGCAGCCGACAGGGGGCCCTGGGCGGCGGGGAGCTGTTTTTT. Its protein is CASSRQGALGGGELFF.

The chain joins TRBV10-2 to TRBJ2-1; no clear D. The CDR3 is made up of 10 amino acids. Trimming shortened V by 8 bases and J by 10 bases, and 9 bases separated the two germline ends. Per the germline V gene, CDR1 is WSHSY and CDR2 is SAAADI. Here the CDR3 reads CASGQWEQFF. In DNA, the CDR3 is TGCGCCAGCGGGCAATGGGAGCAGTTCTTC.

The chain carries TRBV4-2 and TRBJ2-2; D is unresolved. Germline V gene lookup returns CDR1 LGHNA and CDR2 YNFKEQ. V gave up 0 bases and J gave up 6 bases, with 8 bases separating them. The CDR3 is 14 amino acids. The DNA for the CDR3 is TGTGCCAGCAGCCAAGATATGGGCCCCGGGGAGCTGTTTTTT. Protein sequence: CASSQDMGPGELFF.

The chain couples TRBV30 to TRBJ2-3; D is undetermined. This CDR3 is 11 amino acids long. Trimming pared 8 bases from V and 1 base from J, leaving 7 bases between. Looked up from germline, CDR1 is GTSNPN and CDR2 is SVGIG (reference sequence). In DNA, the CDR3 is TGTGCCGGAAGGGGCACAGATACGCAGTATTTT. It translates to CAGRGTDTQYF.

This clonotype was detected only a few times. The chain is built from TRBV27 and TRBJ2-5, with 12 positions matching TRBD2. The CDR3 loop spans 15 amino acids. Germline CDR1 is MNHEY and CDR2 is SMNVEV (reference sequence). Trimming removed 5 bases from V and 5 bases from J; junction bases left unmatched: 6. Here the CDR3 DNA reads TGTGCCAGCAGTCCGCGACTAGCGGGGGACGAGACCCAGTACTTC. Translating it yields CASSPRLAGDETQYF.